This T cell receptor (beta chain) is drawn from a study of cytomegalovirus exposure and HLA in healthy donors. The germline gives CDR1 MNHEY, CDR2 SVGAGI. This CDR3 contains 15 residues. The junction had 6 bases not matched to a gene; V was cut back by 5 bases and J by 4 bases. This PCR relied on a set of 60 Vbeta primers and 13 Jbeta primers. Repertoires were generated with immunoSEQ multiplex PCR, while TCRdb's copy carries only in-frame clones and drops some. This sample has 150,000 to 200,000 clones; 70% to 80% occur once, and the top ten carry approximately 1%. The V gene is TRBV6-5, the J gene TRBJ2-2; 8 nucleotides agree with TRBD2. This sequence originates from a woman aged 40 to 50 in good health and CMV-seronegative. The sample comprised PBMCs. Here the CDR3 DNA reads TGTGCCAGCAGTGCAACTAGCGGTGCCACCGGGGAGCTGTTTTTT. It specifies CASSATSGATGELFF.